This T cell receptor (beta chain) originates from a study of T cells of healthy individuals. CDR1 and CDR2 (germline): SNHLY, FYNNEI. The CDR3 has 13 amino acids. Via MiXCR, TCRdb re-called the 5' RACE reads, giving one row per CDR3 protein. This table has approximately 100,000 distinct CDR3 sequences, around 17% appearing once. Concerning this clonotype: Just one base apart from a much larger clone, this may be a read error.

The chain is built from TRBV2 and TRBJ1-2; D might be TRBD1 (6 bases). The clonotype was recovered from a human donor in good health. CDR3 DNA: TGTGCCAGCAGTGAATACAGGGCATTAGGCTACAACTTC. As protein: CASSEYRALGYNF.